The T cell receptor beta chain under discussion was sequenced for a study of beta chain features in type 1 diabetes. The entirety of the isolated RNA underwent reverse transcription, so expressed TCRB transcripts were sequenced. The data were produced by immunoSEQ multiplex PCR, yet TCRdb's version contains in-frame clones alone and is incomplete. The sample lists roughly 150,000 clones; around 8% were seen once. Study outcomes and limitations: Shorter TCRB CDR3s, moderately but significantly so, marked every one of the four CD4+ subsets in Type 1 diabetes patients.

V lost 1 base and J 5 bases, leaving 12 bases between the germline ends. The CDR3 covers 14 residues. Looked up from germline, CDR1 is LNHDA and CDR2 is SQIVND (reference sequence). On this clone itself: The antigen is unknown.

The chain couples TRBV19 to TRBJ2-7, with D perhaps matching TRBD1 (6 bases). Sequenced input: central memory CD4+ T cells from blood. The receptor comes from a woman between 40 and 50 years old with type 1 diabetes. The CDR3 coding sequence is TGTGCCAGTAGTATAGCCCTCTACAGGGACGAGCAGTACTTC. Encoded protein: CASSIALYRDEQYF.